A selection of T cell receptor beta chains follows, all from one sample in a study of blood T cells in healthy people across ages. TCRdb re-derived calls from the 5' RACE reads in MiXCR, one entry per CDR3 protein. Among roughly 1,800,000 distinct CDR3 sequences listed, around 48% were seen once. The sequencing sample was made of blood. The origin of the receptors is a woman aged 40 to 49 in good health. Each CDR3 is given without its conserved first and last residue.

V gene: TRBV24-1; CDR3 protein: ATSDSGTGWFNGYT
V gene: TRBV11-2; CDR3 protein: ASSLGTGLNIQY
V gene: TRBV12-3/TRBV12-4; CDR3 protein: ASRQGVTYGYT
V gene: TRBV20-1; CDR3 protein: SARETSGGVLGNEQF
V gene: TRBV24-1; CDR3 protein: ATRRTGLHEQF
V gene: TRBV29-1; CDR3 protein: SVGGGDTQY
V gene: TRBV12-3/TRBV12-4; CDR3 protein: ASSRLAGETQY
V gene: TRBV5-1; CDR3 protein: ASSLEGDNYGYT
V gene: TRBV7-2; CDR3 protein: ASSLQRGDATQY
V gene: TRBV2; CDR3 protein: ASRQGQGIDEQY
V gene: TRBV20-1; CDR3 protein: SAQKAETQF
V gene: TRBV7-9; CDR3 protein: ASSVIGDRVADTQY